What follows are 30 T cell receptor beta chains derived from one specimen sequenced in a study of T-cell reconstitution after alpha-beta-depleted transplantation in children. Preparation of the TCRbeta library used unique molecular identifiers. TCRdb fed the PCR reads into MiXCR, producing one record per CDR3 protein. The data show roughly 16,000 distinct CDR3 sequences, with around 12% seen just once and about two thirds held by the top ten. Sequencing used PBMCs, mostly from graft donor cells, obtained 180 days after TCRalphabeta/CD19-depleted stem cell transplant. The receptors here all came from a boy less than two years old who had a stem cell transplant for Wiskott-Aldrich syndrome, so the T cells may come from the graft donor.

This clonotype was seen at least ten times. The CDR3 sequence is CASRGADRRNTEAFF. The CDR3 region has the DNA TGTGCCAGCAGGGGGGCGGATCGAAGGAACACTGAAGCTTTCTTT. The chain combines TRBV12-3 or TRBV12-4 with TRBJ1-1; tentatively, D is TRBD1 (6 bases). The CDR3 is 15 residues long. V was clipped by 6 bases and J by 1 base, with 15 bases between them.

This sequence joins TRBV28 and TRBJ1-6; TRBD1 is a possible D gene (6 bases). V lost 1 base to trimming and J lost 10 bases, with 11 bases between them. The length of the CDR3 is 14 residues. CDR1 is MDHEN and CDR2 is SYDVKM in the germline V gene. CDR3 sequence (DNA): TGTGCCAGCAGTTTATTTCGCAGGGGCTCACCCCTCCACTTT. It yields the protein CASSLFRRGSPLHF.

This clonotype was observed many times. The chain carries TRBV27 and TRBJ2-3; D gene ambiguous. V lost 3 bases and J lost 4, with 11 bases in between. The CDR3 length is 14 residues. Per germline, CDR1 MNHEY and CDR2 SMNVEV (reference sequence). CDR3 sequence reads: CASSFFTGSDTQYF. In DNA form, the CDR3 reads TGTGCCAGCAGTTTTTTCACTGGCTCAGATACGCAGTATTTT.

The chain recombines TRBV2 with TRBJ2-1, with 9 nucleotides matching TRBD1. The CDR3 has 14 amino acids. Germline V gene lookup returns CDR1 SNHLY and CDR2 FYNNEI. V trimming: 5 bases; J trimming: 7 bases; junction bases outside the gene matches: 6. In nucleotides, the CDR3 is TGTGCCAGCAGTACTCCCGGGACAGGGAATGAGCAGTTCTTC. It codes for CASSTPGTGNEQFF.

In this sample, this clonotype turned up many times. The chain is built from TRBV13 and TRBJ2-3; no clear D. The ends were cut back, 4 bases at V and 5 bases at J, with 7 bases in the middle. This CDR3 region has 12 residues. Germline values: CDR1 PRHDT, CDR2 FYEKMQ (reference sequence). CDR3 sequence (DNA): TGTGCCAGCAGCTCTCAAGTAGATACGCAGTATTTT. Amino acids: CASSSQVDTQYF.

This clonotype was picked up many times. J is TRBJ2-7 and V is TRBV11-1; a possible D gene is TRBD2 (5 bases). Germline values: CDR1 SGHAT, CDR2 FQDESV (reference sequence). CDR3 length equals 15 residues. The germline V and J ends were trimmed by 0 bases and 0 bases, with 9 bases remaining between them. In DNA, the CDR3 is TGTGCCAGCAGCTTAGCACGGGGAAGCTCCTACGAGCAGTACTTC. Amino acids: CASSLARGSSYEQYF.

In DNA form, the CDR3 reads TGCAGTGCTCAGGCCGGAGGCACAGATACGCAGTATTTT. The encoded protein is CSAQAGGTDTQYF. V is TRBV20-1 and J is TRBJ2-3; D remains ambiguous. The CDR3 extends over 13 amino acids. The ends were cut back, 5 bases at V and 1 base at J, with 10 bases in the middle. Per germline, CDR1 DFQATT and CDR2 SNEGSKA (reference sequence).

This chain uses TRBV7-9 with TRBJ2-5; a possible D gene is TRBD1 (5 bases). The CDR3 is 14 residues long. CDR1 and CDR2 (germline): SEHNR, FQNEAQ (reference sequence). The V end was cut by 1 base, the J end by 1 base, with 7 bases between. In DNA, the CDR3 is TGTGCCAGCAGCTTAGAGGGGCCCCAAGAGACCCAGTACTTC. Translation: CASSLEGPQETQYF.

This clonotype was counted ten times or more. The CDR3 coding sequence is TGTGCCATCAGTCTCCTCGGGGGGGAAGAGACCCAGTACTTC. Translated: CAISLLGGEETQYF. This chain joins TRBV10-3 and TRBJ2-5; 8 nucleotides agree with TRBD2. CDR3 length: 14 residues. The V gene's germline CDR1 is ENHRY and CDR2 SYGVKD. The J segment lost 3 bases and the V segment lost 5 bases, leaving 5 bases of the junction unmatched.

This clonotype occurred many times. This chain connects TRBV7-9 to TRBJ1-5; D is unresolved. This CDR3 comprises 14 residues. CDR1 is SEHNR and CDR2 is FQNEAQ in the germline V gene (reference sequence). V lost 1 base and J lost 4, with 8 bases in between. The CDR3 DNA follows: TGTGCCAGCAGCTTAGATTGGGAGAATCAGCCCCAGCATTTT. Amino acid sequence: CASSLDWENQPQHF. Based on the CDR3 plus reference TRBV7-9 and TRBJ1-5, the full variable domain is DTGVSQNPRHKITKRGQNVTFRCDPISEHNRLYWYRQTLGQGPEFLTYFQNEAQLEKSRLLSDRFSAERPKGSFSTLEIQRTEQGDSAMYLCASSLDWENQPQHFGDGTRLSIL.

This clonotype appeared a few times. The chain links TRBV29-1 to TRBJ2-3; D is uncertain. Looked up from germline, CDR1 is SQVTM and CDR2 is ANQGSEA. The CDR3 totals 14 residues. Trimming pared 4 bases from V and 6 bases from J, leaving 17 bases between. CDR3 sequence (DNA): TGCAGCGTTGTTTCGGCGACCCGTGGGGATACGCAGTATTTT. Its protein is CSVVSATRGDTQYF.

The sample holds many counts of this clonotype. The chain employs TRBV5-4 and TRBJ2-1, with a tentative D call TRBD2 (5 bases). Trimming cost V 4 bases and J 0 bases, with 11 bases left between them. CDR3 length: 15 amino acids. Germline loops: CDR1 SGHNT, CDR2 YYREEE (reference sequence). In DNA, the CDR3 is TGTGCCAGCAGCCCGGACGGGGACTCCTACAATGAGCAGTTCTTC. Translating gives CASSPDGDSYNEQFF.

This clonotype has only a few counts. The gene calls are TRBV9 and TRBJ2-2; TRBD2 is a possible D gene (6 bases). The CDR3 loop spans 17 amino acids. Germline V gives CDR1 SGDLS, CDR2 YYNGEE. Trimming left V 3 bases short and J 6 bases short, with 21 bases between. The CDR3 DNA reads TGTGCCAGCAGCGCCAGGAGGGGTTCGGACTTTGCCGGGGAGCTGTTTTTT. Its protein is CASSARRGSDFAGELFF.

V usage is TRBV18 and J usage is TRBJ2-5; the D gene could be TRBD1 or TRBD2 (5 bases each). The CDR3 length is 17 residues. Germline V CDR1 and CDR2: KGHSH, LQKENI. Trimming took off 4 bases at V and 4 bases at J, with 22 bases between the two ends. In nucleotides, the CDR3 is TGTGCCAGCTCACTAACCTACGGGGCCGGCGTGGGAGAGACCCAGTACTTC. It codes for CASSLTYGAGVGETQYF.

This clonotype occurred a few times. This chain uses TRBV9 with TRBJ1-2; maybe TRBD1 (6 bases). This CDR3 is 15 amino acids long. Trimming took 0 bases from V and 6 from J, leaving 15 bases between them. Germline V gene sequence: CDR1 SGDLS, CDR2 YYNGEE. The CDR3 bases are TGTGCCAGCAGCGTAGCTTGGGGGGGCGCGAATGGCTACACCTTC. This codes for CASSVAWGGANGYTF. The full variable domain, in which reference TRBV9 and TRBJ1-2 provide the parts outside the CDR3, is DSGVTQTPKHLITATGQRVTLRCSPRSGDLSVYWYQQSLDQGLQFLIQYYNGEERAKGNILERFSAQQFPDLHSELNLSSLELGDSALYFCASSVAWGGANGYTFGSGTRLTVV.

This clonotype was seen many times. V and J are TRBV5-1 and TRBJ2-1; no clear D. This CDR3 has 11 amino acids. Germline CDR1 SGHRS, CDR2 YFSETQ. V was cut by 2 bases and J by 7 bases, with 4 bases left in between. CDR3 nucleotide sequence: TGCGCCAGCAGCTTCACGAATGAGCAGTTCTTC. This gives the protein CASSFTNEQFF.

This clonotype was found many times. The CDR3 loop is CSVEWSFETQYF. DNA of the CDR3: TGCAGCGTTGAGTGGTCTTTCGAGACCCAGTACTTC. This chain links TRBV29-1 with TRBJ2-5, with D unclear. V dropped 3 bases and J dropped 5 bases, with 10 bases sitting between them. The V gene's germline CDR1 is SQVTM and CDR2 ANQGSEA. The length of the CDR3 is 12 residues.

This clonotype has a single count. J is TRBJ1-1 and V is TRBV18; D is unclear. This CDR3 is built from 16 residues. CDR1 KGHSH and CDR2 LQKENI come from the germline V gene. Trimming took 5 bases from V and 3 from J, leaving 19 bases between them. The CDR3 sequence is CASSLRTLSPYTEAFF. Written as DNA, the CDR3 is TGTGCCAGCTCATTGCGGACCTTATCCCCGTACACTGAAGCTTTCTTT.

This clonotype showed up many times. V is TRBV5-1 and J is TRBJ2-7; maybe TRBD1 (5 bases). V was shortened by 0 bases and J by 3 bases, with 19 bases between the two germline ends. The CDR3 loop spans 17 amino acids. Germline V lookup: CDR1 SGHRS, CDR2 YFSETQ. CDR3 sequence reads: CASSLGNPMTVNYEQYF. The CDR3 DNA is TGCGCCAGCAGCTTGGGGAACCCGATGACAGTAAACTACGAGCAGTACTTC.

Only a few counts were recorded for this clonotype. The V gene is TRBV19, the J gene TRBJ2-1, with D unclear. V lost 9 bases, J lost 3 bases, and 6 bases lay in between. There are 11 residues in the CDR3. The germline CDR1 and CDR2 sequences are LNHDA and SQIVND (reference sequence). CDR3 nucleotides: TGTGCCAGCTCCGACTACAATGAGCAGTTCTTC. Translation gives CASSDYNEQFF. Full variable domain (outside the CDR3, taken from reference TRBV19 and TRBJ2-1): DGGITQSPKYLFRKEGQNVTLSCEQNLNHDAMYWYRQDPGQGLRLIYYSQIVNDFQKGDIAEGYSVSREKKESFPLTVTSAQKNPTAFYLCASSDYNEQFFGPGTRLTVL.

This clonotype was counted ten times or more. This rearrangement joins TRBV27 to TRBJ2-1; D may be TRBD1 (6 bases). V lost 8 bases and J 6 bases, leaving 26 bases between the germline ends. This CDR3 has 17 amino acids. The germline CDR1 and CDR2 sequences are MNHEY and SMNVEV (reference sequence). This chain's CDR3 is CASSPPGWGTGTNEQFF. CDR3 sequence (DNA): TGTGCCAGCTCTCCCCCCGGGTGGGGAACAGGGACCAATGAGCAGTTCTTC.

This clonotype appeared many times. CDR3 in amino acids: CASSVGPAGGIDEQYF. CDR3 bases: TGTGCCAGCAGCGTAGGTCCGGCAGGGGGCATCGACGAGCAGTACTTC. The J gene is TRBJ2-7, the V gene TRBV9; TRBD1 aligns across 8 bases. The CDR3 covers 16 residues. Per germline, CDR1 SGDLS and CDR2 YYNGEE. V lost 0 bases, J lost 5 bases, and 10 bases stayed unmatched. Looking up the rest from reference TRBV9 and TRBJ2-7 gives the full variable domain: DSGVTQTPKHLITATGQRVTLRCSPRSGDLSVYWYQQSLDQGLQFLIQYYNGEERAKGNILERFSAQQFPDLHSELNLSSLELGDSALYFCASSVGPAGGIDEQYFGPGTRLTVT.

This clonotype was observed many times. The chain links TRBV28 to TRBJ1-1, with D unclear. The CDR3 is 13 amino acids. Looked up from germline, CDR1 is MDHEN and CDR2 is SYDVKM. V was shortened by 2 bases and J by 9 bases, with 13 bases between the two germline ends. CDR3: CASSLLLGVKAFF. As DNA, the CDR3 is TGTGCCAGCAGTTTACTCCTCGGTGTTAAAGCTTTCTTT. Filled out from reference TRBV28 and TRBJ1-1, the complete variable domain reads DVKVTQSSRYLVKRTGEKVFLECVQDMDHENMFWYRQDPGLGLRLIYFSYDVKMKEKGDIPEGYSVSREKKERFSLILESASTNQTSMYLCASSLLLGVKAFFGQGTRLTVV.

This clonotype was seen a few times. The chain couples TRBV12-3 or TRBV12-4 to TRBJ1-1, with TRBD1 as a possible D gene (6 bases). The V and J ends lost 7 bases and 1 base respectively, with 13 bases between them. The CDR3 runs to 14 residues. The CDR3 coding sequence is TGTGCCAGCACCAAGACAGGAGAGAACACTGAAGCTTTCTTT. Its protein product is CASTKTGENTEAFF.

This chain joins TRBV21-1 and TRBJ1-6. TRBV21-1 has pseudogene status. This CDR3 region has 16 residues. In DNA, the CDR3 is TGTGCCAGCAGCTCAAGAGGACAGCTACATAATTCACCCCTCCACTTT. It codes for CASSSRGQLHNSPLHF.

The rearrangement links TRBV20-1 to TRBJ2-3, with 12 bases that match TRBD2. The V and J ends lost 0 bases and 0 bases, in that order; junction bases with no gene match: 7. Germline lookup yields CDR1 DFQATT and CDR2 SNEGSKA (reference sequence). The CDR3 covers 18 residues. CDR3: CSARDLLAGGPSTDTQYF. The CDR3 nucleotides read TGCAGTGCTAGAGATCTCCTAGCGGGAGGGCCAAGCACAGATACGCAGTATTTT.

This clonotype was counted at least ten times. The rearrangement joins TRBV20-1 to TRBJ2-1, with 8 bases identical to TRBD2. Per germline, CDR1 DFQATT and CDR2 SNEGSKA (reference sequence). The CDR3 has 14 residues. Losses at the gene ends were 2 bases for V and 2 bases for J; bases not matched to a gene: 2. The CDR3 sequence: CSARTLAAYNEQFF. CDR3 DNA sequence: TGCAGTGCTAGAACACTAGCGGCCTACAATGAGCAGTTCTTC.

The chain has TRBV7-7 and TRBJ2-3; TRBD2 matches at 14 bases. Germline V CDR1 and CDR2: SSHAT, FNYEAQ (reference sequence). The CDR3 covers 15 residues. Trimming cost V 5 bases and J 4 bases; bases outside gene matches: 2. The CDR3 DNA reads TGTGCCAGCAGCCTGACTAGCGGGAGGGCAGATACGCAGTATTTT. Protein sequence: CASSLTSGRADTQYF.

This clonotype appeared many times. The chain couples TRBV27 to TRBJ2-7, with D perhaps TRBD2 (6 bases). The V gene lost 4 bases and the J gene lost 6 bases, with 22 bases spanning the gap. CDR1 and CDR2 from the germline V gene are MNHEY and SMNVEV (reference sequence). The CDR3 covers 16 residues. CDR3 loop: CASSSLIPDRGSEQYF. In DNA form, the CDR3 reads TGTGCCAGCAGTTCCTTGATTCCCGACCGGGGGAGCGAGCAGTACTTC.

This clonotype was seen only a few times. The gene calls are TRBV20-1 and TRBJ1-1; D is unclear. Trimming pared 0 bases from V and 5 bases from J, leaving 10 bases between. There are 13 residues in the CDR3. Germline CDR1 DFQATT, CDR2 SNEGSKA (reference sequence). DNA for the CDR3: TGCAGTGCTAGAGATGGACGGACTACTGAAGCTTTCTTT. Its protein is CSARDGRTTEAFF.